This T cell receptor (beta chain) was identified in a study of blood T cell repertoires in COVID-19. Across the study: Italy, Spain and the United States were the sources of the convalescent and acute COVID-19 samples. Sources were T cells, B-cell-depleted T cells, or PBMCs; the material itself was cDNA or gDNA.

V was shortened by 5 bases and J by 3 bases, with 17 bases between the two germline ends. The CDR3 length is 16 residues. The germline CDR1 and CDR2 sequences are SGHTA and FQGTGA. Per the original data handling: Amplification from reference gene primers served as the basis for estimated nucleated cell counts. The assay was immunoSEQ multiplex PCR, and TCRdb's table has in-frame clones only and misses some. The D gene and trimming were derived from the DNA, and the V and J assignments and clone size from that table. This table holds 250,000 to 350,000 clones, around 89% found once. The sequencing input was peripheral blood. This TCR came from a young man with acute or convalescent COVID-19. The chain has TRBV7-3 and TRBJ1-3; unclear D gene. CDR3 in amino acids: CASSRTGGYSGNTIYF. CDR3 nucleotides: TGTGCCAGCAGCCGGACCGGCGGGTATAGTGGAAACACCATATATTTT.